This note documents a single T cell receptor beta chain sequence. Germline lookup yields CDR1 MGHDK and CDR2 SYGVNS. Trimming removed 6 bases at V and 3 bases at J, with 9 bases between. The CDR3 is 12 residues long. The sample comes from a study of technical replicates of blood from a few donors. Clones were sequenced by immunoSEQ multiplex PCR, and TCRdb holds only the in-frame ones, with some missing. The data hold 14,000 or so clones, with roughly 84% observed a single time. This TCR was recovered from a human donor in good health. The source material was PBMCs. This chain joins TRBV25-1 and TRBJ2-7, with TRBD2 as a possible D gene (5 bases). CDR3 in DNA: TGTGCCAGCAGCAGTAGCGTCTACGAGCAGTACTTC. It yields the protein CASSSSVYEQYF.